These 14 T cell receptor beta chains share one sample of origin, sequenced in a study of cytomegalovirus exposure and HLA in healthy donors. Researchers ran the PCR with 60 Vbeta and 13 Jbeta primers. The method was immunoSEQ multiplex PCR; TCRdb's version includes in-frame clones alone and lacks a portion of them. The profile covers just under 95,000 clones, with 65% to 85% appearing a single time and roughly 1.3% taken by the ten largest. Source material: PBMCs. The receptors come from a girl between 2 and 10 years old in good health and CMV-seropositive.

The CDR3 loop reads CASSLGAGGSEQYF. The CDR3 DNA sequence: TGTGCCAGCAGCTTGGGAGCGGGTGGATCCGAGCAGTACTTC. The chain links TRBV5-4 to TRBJ2-7, with a possible D match to TRBD2 (6 bases). Germline CDR1 reads SGHNT; CDR2 reads YYREEE (reference sequence). Trimming removed 0 bases from V and 6 bases from J, with 13 bases in between. There are 14 residues in the CDR3.

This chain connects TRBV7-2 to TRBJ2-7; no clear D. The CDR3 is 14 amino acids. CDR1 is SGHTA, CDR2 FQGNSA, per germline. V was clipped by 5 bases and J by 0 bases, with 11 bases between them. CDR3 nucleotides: TGTGCCAGCAGCCCTTACTGGAGCTCCTACGAGCAGTACTTC. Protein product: CASSPYWSSYEQYF.

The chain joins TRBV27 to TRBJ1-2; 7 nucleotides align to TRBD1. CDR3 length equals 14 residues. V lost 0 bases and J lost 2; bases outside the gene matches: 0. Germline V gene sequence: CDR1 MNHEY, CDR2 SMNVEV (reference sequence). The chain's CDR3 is CASSLSTGNYGYTF. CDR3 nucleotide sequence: TGTGCCAGCAGTTTATCGACAGGGAACTATGGCTACACCTTC.

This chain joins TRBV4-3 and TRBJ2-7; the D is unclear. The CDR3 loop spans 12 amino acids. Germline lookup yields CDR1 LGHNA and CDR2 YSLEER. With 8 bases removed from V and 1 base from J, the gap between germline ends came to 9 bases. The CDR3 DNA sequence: TGCGCCAGCTTGACAATTTCCTACGAGCAGTACTTC. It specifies CASLTISYEQYF.

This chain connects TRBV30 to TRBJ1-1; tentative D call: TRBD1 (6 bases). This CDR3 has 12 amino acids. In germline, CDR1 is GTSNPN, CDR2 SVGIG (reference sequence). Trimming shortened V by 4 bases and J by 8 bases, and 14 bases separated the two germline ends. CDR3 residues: CAWTNPGAEAFF. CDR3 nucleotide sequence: TGTGCCTGGACTAACCCAGGGGCCGAAGCTTTCTTT.

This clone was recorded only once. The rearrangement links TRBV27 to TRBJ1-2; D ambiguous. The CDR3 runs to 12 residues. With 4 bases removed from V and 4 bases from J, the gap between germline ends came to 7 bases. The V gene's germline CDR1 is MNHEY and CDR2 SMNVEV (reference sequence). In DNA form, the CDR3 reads TGTGCCAGCAGTTCGGGAACCTATGGCTACACCTTC. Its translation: CASSSGTYGYTF.

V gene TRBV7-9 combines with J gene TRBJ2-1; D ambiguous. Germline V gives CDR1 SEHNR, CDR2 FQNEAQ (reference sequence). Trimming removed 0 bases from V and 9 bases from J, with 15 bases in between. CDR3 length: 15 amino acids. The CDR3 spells CASSLAFGTPPEQFF. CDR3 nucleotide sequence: TGTGCCAGCAGCTTAGCGTTTGGCACCCCGCCTGAGCAGTTCTTC.

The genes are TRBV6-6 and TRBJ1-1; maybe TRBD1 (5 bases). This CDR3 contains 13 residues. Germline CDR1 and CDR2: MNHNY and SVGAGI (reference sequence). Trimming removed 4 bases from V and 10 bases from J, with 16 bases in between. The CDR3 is CASSSPDRLSAFF. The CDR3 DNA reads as TGTGCCAGCAGTTCCCCCGACAGATTGTCAGCTTTCTTT.

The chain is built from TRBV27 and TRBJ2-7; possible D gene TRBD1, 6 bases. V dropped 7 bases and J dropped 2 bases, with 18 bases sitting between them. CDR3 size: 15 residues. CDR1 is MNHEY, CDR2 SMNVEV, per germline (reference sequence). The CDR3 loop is CASIALQGETYEQYF. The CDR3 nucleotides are TGTGCCAGCATTGCCCTACAGGGAGAGACCTACGAGCAGTACTTC.

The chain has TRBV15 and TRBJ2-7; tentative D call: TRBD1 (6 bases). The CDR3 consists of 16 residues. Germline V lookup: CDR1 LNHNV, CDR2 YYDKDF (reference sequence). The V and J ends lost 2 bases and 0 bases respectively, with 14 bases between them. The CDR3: CATSRRTGKSSYEQYF. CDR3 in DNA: TGTGCCACCAGCAGAAGAACAGGGAAGAGCTCCTACGAGCAGTACTTC.

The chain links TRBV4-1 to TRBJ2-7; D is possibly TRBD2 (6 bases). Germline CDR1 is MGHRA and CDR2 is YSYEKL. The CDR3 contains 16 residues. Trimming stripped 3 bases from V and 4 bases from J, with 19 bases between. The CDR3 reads CASSQSESSGTYEQYF. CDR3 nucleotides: TGCGCCAGCAGCCAGTCAGAAAGTAGTGGGACTTACGAGCAGTACTTC.

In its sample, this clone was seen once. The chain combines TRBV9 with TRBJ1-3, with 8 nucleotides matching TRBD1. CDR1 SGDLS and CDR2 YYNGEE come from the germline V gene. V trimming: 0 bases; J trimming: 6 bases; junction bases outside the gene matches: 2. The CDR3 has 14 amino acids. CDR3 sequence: CASSVADRVNTIYF. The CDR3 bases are TGTGCCAGCAGCGTAGCGGACAGGGTAAACACCATATATTTT.

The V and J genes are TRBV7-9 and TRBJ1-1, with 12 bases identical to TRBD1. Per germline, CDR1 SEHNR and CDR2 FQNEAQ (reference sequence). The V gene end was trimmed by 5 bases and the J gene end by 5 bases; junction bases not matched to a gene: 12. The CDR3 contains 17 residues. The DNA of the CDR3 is TGTGCCAGCAGCCCGATCCGGGACAGGGGGCGACGGACTGAAGCTTTCTTT. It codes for CASSPIRDRGRRTEAFF.

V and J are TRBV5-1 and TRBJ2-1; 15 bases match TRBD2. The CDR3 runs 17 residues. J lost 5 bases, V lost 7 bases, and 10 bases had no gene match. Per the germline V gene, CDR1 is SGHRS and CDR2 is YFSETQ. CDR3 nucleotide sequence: TGCGCCAGCGGCACCGGGACTAGCGGGAGGATTGACAATGAGCAGTTCTTC. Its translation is CASGTGTSGRIDNEQFF.